The rows below give T cell receptor beta chains drawn from one sample of a study of sequential checkpoint blockade in melanoma. Sequencing used immunoSEQ multiplex PCR; TCRdb keeps in-frame clones, though not all of them. The table has about 2,500 clones, more than 13% seen once. Sample: tumor tissue (inferred from file names), taken from a patient given nivolumab and ipilimumab in sequence. The source is a human donor with melanoma. CDR3s include the opening cysteine and the closing phenylalanine or tryptophan. A D gene is named only where the DNA matches it firmly. Clone size is not always given. Where it is, it says once, few, many or a class for expanded clones.

d_call	j_call	v_call	clone_size	cdr3_nt	cdr3_aa
.	TRBJ1-4	TRBV11-3	medium-sized	TGTGCCAGCAGCTCGGACAGAACAACTAATGAAAAACTGTTTTTT	CASSSDRTTNEKLFF
.	TRBJ1-1	TRBV6-8	.	TGTGCCAGCAGTTATGCGGGGCGACCAGGGGCAGCTTTCTTT	CASSYAGRPGAAFF
TRBD1	TRBJ1-1	TRBV6-8	.	TGTGCCAGCAGAGCACAGGGGGCATGGACTGAAGCTTTCTTT	CASRAQGAWTEAFF
TRBD1	TRBJ1-1	TRBV6-8	medium-sized	TGTGCCAGCAGTCAACAGGGGGCGTACACTGAAGCTTTCTTT	CASSQQGAYTEAFF
.	TRBJ1-6	TRBV11-3	many	TGTGCCAGCAGCTTAGGCGCCAGGAGCTCCTATAATTCACCCCTCCACTTT	CASSLGARSSYNSPLHF
.	TRBJ1-1	TRBV5-1	.	TGCGCCAGCAGCCCTTCGGGACCAAACCGGGGTGAAGCTTTCTTT	CASSPSGPNRGEAFF
.	TRBJ1-3	TRBV9	.	TGTGCCAGCAGCGTAGATGGGGTCTCTGGAAACACCATATATTTT	CASSVDGVSGNTIYF
.	TRBJ1-1	TRBV11-3	medium-sized	TGTGCCAGCAGCATCGGGGGCCGCATGAACACTGAAGCTTTCTTT	CASSIGGRMNTEAFF
.	TRBJ1-2	TRBV11-3	many	TGTGCCAGCAGCCGCGCCCCAGGGCGAACTAACTATGGCTACACCTTC	CASSRAPGRTNYGYTF
.	TRBJ1-2	TRBV19	few	TGTGCCAGTAGTACCCGGACCGGGCATGGCTACACCTTC	CASSTRTGHGYTF
TRBD2	TRBJ2-3	TRBV11-3	few	TGTGCCAGCAGCTTATCCCGCGGGGGGGCCTACGATACGCAGTATTTT	CASSLSRGGAYDTQYF
TRBD1	TRBJ1-4	TRBV6-8	.	TGTGCCAGCAGTGACCCGGGACAGGGGGATGAAAAACTGTTTTTT	CASSDPGQGDEKLFF
TRBD1	TRBJ1-2	TRBV6-1	.	TGTGCCATCAGTGAAGGGACAGGGGCGATCTATGGCTACACCTTC	CAISEGTGAIYGYTF
.	TRBJ1-2	TRBV30	few	TGTGCCTGGAGTAGGCAGCACTATGGCTACACCTTC	CAWSRQHYGYTF
.	TRBJ1-5	TRBV6-8	.	TGTGCCAGCAGTCTCTACAGGGTTCCACTTTCAACTTCTAATTTT	CASSLYRVPLSTSNF
TRBD2	TRBJ2-4	TRBV11-3	.	TGTGCCAGCAGCCCCGCTTCTAGCGGGGGCCTCCGCATTCAGTACTTC	CASSPASSGGLRIQYF
.	TRBJ1-1	TRBV23-1	medium-sized	TGCGCCAGCAGCCAAGGGGGGGTCTCTGAAGCTTTCTTT	CASSQGGVSEAFF
TRBD1	TRBJ1-2	TRBV6-8	.	TGTGCCAGCAGTCCCTGGACAGGGGGCTATCATGGCTACACCTTC	CASSPWTGGYHGYTF
TRBD2	TRBJ2-3	TRBV5-1	.	TGCGCCAGCAGCTTGAACGGACTAGATTCCTCTGATACGCAGTATTTT	CASSLNGLDSSDTQYF
.	TRBJ1-5	TRBV11-3	medium-sized	TGTGCCAGCAGCCCCACAACAGGGAACAATCAGCCCCAGCATTTT	CASSPTTGNNQPQHF
.	TRBJ2-7	TRBV30	few	TGTGCCTGGAGTGTACAAGGGGTCAACGAGCAGTACTTC	CAWSVQGVNEQYF
.	TRBJ1-5	TRBV7-1	medium-sized	TGTGCCAGCAGCTTAGATAGCAATCAGCCCCAGCATTTT	CASSLDSNQPQHF
.	TRBJ2-2	TRBV5-1	once	TGCGCCAGCAGCGCGGGACATACGAACACCGGGGAGCTGTTTTTT	CASSAGHTNTGELFF
.	TRBJ2-2	TRBV6-8	medium-sized	TGTGCCAGCAGTACCGGGATGACTAAATCTGCCGGGGAGCTGTTTTTT	CASSTGMTKSAGELFF
TRBD1	TRBJ2-1	TRBV5-1	large	TGCGCCAGCAGCTTATCGGGACAGCACAATGAGCAGTTCTTC	CASSLSGQHNEQFF
.	TRBJ1-2	TRBV6-8	.	TGTGCCAGCAGTTACTCGTCAGCCAACTATGGCTACACCTTC	CASSYSSANYGYTF
.	TRBJ1-2	TRBV29-1	.	TGCAGCGTTGAAGACAGGGGTGGTGGCTACACCTTC	CSVEDRGGGYTF
.	TRBJ2-3	TRBV4-1	.	TGCGCCAGCAGCCAGGGAAACGCGGGGGCACGGGATACGCAGTATTTT	CASSQGNAGARDTQYF
TRBD2	TRBJ2-1	TRBV6-1	.	TGTGCCAGCAGTGAAGCAGCGGGGGGGCACAATGAGCAGTTCTTC	CASSEAAGGHNEQFF
.	TRBJ1-5	TRBV9	many	TGTGCCAGCAGGCCGTATACAGGGATCTATCAGCCCCAGCATTTT	CASRPYTGIYQPQHF
.	TRBJ1-2	TRBV6-8	medium-sized	TGTGCCAGCAGTTACTTCCGTGGGGCTGGTGGCTACACCTTC	CASSYFRGAGGYTF